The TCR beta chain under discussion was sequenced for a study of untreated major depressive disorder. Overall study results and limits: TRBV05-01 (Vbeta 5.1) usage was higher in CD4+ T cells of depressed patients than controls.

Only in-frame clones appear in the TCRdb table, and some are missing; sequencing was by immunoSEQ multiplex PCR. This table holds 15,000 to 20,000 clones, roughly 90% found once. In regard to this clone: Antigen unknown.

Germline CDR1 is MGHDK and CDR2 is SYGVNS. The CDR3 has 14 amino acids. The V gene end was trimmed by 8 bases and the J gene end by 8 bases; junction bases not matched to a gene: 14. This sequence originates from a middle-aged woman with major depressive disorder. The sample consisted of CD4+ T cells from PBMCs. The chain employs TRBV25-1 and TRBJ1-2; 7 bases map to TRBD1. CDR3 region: CASQGDSESVGYTF. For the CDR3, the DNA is TGTGCCAGCCAGGGGGACAGTGAGTCCGTAGGCTACACCTTC.